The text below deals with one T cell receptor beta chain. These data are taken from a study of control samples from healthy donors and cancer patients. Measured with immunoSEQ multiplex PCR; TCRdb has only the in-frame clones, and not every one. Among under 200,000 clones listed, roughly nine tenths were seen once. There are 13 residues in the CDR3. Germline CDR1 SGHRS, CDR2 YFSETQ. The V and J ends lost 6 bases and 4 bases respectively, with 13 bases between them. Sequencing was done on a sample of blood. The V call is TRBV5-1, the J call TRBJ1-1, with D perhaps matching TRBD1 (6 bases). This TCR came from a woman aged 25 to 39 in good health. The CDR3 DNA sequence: TGCGCCAGCACCAATACAGGGCTCACTGAAGCTTTCTTT. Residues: CASTNTGLTEAFF.